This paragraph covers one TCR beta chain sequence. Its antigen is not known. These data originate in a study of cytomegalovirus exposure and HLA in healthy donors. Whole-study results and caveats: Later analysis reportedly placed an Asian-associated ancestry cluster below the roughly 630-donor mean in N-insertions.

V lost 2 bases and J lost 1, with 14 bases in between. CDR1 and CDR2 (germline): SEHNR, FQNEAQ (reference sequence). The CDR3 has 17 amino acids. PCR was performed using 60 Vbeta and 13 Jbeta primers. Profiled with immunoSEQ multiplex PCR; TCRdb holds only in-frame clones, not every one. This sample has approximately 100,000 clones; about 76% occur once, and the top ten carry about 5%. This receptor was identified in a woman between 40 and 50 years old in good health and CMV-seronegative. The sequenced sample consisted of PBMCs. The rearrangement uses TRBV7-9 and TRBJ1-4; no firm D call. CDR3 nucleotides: TGTGCCAGCAGCTTACAGTCGCCTGGTGGAACTAATGAAAAACTGTTTTTT. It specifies CASSLQSPGGTNEKLFF.